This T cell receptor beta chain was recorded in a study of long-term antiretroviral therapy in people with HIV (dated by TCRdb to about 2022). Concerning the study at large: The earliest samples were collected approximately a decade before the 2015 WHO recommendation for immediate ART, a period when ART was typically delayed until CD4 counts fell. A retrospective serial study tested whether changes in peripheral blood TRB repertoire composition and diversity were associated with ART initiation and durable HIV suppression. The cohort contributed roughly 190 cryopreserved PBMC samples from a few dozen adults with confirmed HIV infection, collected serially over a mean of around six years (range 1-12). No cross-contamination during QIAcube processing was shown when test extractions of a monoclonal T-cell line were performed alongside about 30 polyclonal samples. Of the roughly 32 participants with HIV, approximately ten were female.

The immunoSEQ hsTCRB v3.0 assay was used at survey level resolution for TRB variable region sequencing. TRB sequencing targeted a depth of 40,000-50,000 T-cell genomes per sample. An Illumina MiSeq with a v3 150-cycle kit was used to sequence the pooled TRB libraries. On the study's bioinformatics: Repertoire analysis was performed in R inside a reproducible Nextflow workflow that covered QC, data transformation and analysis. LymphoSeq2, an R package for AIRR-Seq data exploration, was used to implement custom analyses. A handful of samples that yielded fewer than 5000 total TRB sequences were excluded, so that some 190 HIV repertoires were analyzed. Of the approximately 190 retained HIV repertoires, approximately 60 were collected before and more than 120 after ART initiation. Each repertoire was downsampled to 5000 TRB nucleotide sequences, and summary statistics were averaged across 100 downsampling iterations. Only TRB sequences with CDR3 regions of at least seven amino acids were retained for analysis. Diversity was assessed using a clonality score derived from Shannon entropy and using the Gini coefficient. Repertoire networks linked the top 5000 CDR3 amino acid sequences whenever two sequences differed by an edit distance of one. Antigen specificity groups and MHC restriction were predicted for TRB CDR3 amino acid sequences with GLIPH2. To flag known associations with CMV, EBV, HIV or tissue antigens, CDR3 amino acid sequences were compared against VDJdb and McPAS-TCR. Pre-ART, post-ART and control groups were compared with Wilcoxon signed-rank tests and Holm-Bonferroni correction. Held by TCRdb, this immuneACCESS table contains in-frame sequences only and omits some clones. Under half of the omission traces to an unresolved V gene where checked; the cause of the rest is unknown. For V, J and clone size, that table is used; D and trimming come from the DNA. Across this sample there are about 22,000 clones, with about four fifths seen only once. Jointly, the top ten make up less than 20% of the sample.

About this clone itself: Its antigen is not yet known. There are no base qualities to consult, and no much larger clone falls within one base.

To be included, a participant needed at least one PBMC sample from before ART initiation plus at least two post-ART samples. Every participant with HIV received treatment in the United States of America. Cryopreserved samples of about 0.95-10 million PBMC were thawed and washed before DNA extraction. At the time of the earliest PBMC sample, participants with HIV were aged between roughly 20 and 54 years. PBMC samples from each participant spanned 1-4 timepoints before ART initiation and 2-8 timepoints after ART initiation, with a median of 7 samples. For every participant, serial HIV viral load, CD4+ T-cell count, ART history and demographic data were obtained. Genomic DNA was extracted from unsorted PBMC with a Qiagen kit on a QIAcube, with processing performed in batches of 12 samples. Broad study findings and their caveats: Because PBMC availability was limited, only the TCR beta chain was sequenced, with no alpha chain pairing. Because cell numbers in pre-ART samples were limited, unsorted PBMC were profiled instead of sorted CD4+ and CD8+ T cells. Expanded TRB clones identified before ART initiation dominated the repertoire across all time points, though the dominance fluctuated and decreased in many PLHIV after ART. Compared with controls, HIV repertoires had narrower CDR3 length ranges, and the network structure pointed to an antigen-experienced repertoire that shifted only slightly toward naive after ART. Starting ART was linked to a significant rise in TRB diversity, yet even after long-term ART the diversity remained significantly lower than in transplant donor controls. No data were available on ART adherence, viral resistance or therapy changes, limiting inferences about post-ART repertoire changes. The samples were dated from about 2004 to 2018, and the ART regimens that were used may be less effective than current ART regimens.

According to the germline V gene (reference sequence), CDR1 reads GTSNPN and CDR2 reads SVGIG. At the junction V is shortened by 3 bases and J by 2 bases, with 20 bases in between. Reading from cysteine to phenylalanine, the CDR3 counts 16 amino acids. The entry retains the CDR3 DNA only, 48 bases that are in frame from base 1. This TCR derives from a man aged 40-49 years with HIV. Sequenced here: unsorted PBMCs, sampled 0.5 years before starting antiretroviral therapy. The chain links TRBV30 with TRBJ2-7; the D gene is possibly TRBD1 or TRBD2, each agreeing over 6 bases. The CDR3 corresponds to CAWRRGGTLTPYEQYF. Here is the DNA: TGTGCCTGGAGGCGAGGGGGGACTCTCACCCCCTACGAGCAGTACTTC.